Listed below are T cell receptor beta chains from one sample, sequenced in a study of glioma-infiltrating T cells. One entry per CDR3 protein results from TCRdb running MiXCR on the multiplex PCR reads. The sample lists over 70,000 distinct CDR3 sequences; roughly 23% were seen once. Specimen: glioma tissue, nonneoplastic brain tissue, or PBMCs (not recorded which). Source of these receptors: a human donor with low-grade glioma or glioblastoma, undergoing nonglioma brain surgery, or in good health (not recorded which). CDR3s include the opening cysteine and the closing phenylalanine or tryptophan. The order of the fields is J gene, clone size, V gene, D gene, CDR3 protein, CDR3 DNA. D genes are given only for firm matches. The size of a clone is reported for some rows only, either as once, few or many, or as a class for expanded clones.

TRBJ2-1,many,TRBV6-1,TRBD1,CASIPPGQRSHNEQFF,TGTGCCAGCATACCACCGGGACAGAGATCCCACAATGAGCAGTTCTTC
TRBJ2-1,-,TRBV14,-,CASSQQPPGLAYNEQFF,TGTGCCAGCAGCCAACAACCTCCCGGGCTAGCGTACAATGAGCAGTTCTTC
TRBJ2-5,many,TRBV20-1,TRBD2,CSARSSLAGQETQYF,TGCAGTGCTAGATCCTCGCTAGCGGGACAAGAGACCCAGTACTTC
TRBJ1-2,medium-sized,TRBV20-1,-,CSARDGGSYGYTF,TGCAGTGCTAGAGATGGGGGGAGCTATGGCTACACCTTC
TRBJ2-1,many,TRBV20-1,TRBD1,CSAIRRTGDNEQFF,TGCAGTGCGATAAGGAGGACAGGGGACAATGAGCAGTTCTTC
TRBJ2-7,many,TRBV15,-,CATSRFTVGSYEQYF,TGTGCCACCAGCAGATTCACTGTCGGCTCCTACGAGCAGTACTTC
TRBJ1-2,few,TRBV7-9,-,CASSLTGAQAGYTF,TGTGCCAGCAGCTTGACCGGGGCACAAGCTGGCTACACCTTC
TRBJ1-1,few,TRBV5-5,-,CASSPVPLNTEAFF,TGTGCCAGCAGCCCGGTCCCTCTGAACACTGAAGCTTTCTTT
TRBJ2-3,many,TRBV20-1,TRBD2,CSARANGLAGAQNTQYF,TGCAGTGCTAGAGCAAATGGACTAGCGGGGGCCCAAAATACGCAGTATTTT
TRBJ1-6,many,TRBV7-2,-,CASSLKSYNSPLHF,TGTGCCAGCAGCTTAAAGAGCTATAATTCACCCCTCCACTTT
TRBJ1-1,many,TRBV4-1,-,CASSHGVAVNTEAFF,TGCGCCAGCAGCCACGGAGTGGCGGTAAACACTGAAGCTTTCTTT
TRBJ1-2,many,TRBV2,-,CASSTEGYGYTF,TGTGCCAGCTCGACAGAGGGCTATGGCTACACCTTC
TRBJ1-2,many,TRBV20-1,-,CSTWEGDYGYTF,TGCAGTACCTGGGAGGGGGACTATGGCTACACCTTC
TRBJ2-1,many,TRBV12-3/TRBV12-4,TRBD2,CASSRPSGGSLNEQFF,TGTGCCAGCAGCCGCCCTAGCGGGGGGTCTCTTAATGAGCAGTTCTTC
TRBJ1-2,many,TRBV28,-,CASSFDSNYGYTF,TGTGCCAGCAGTTTCGACAGTAACTATGGCTACACCTTC
TRBJ2-7,-,TRBV12-3/TRBV12-4,TRBD2,CASSYYGTSGSSYEQYF,TGTGCCAGCAGTTATTACGGGACTAGCGGGAGCTCCTATGAGCAGTACTTC
TRBJ1-3,few,TRBV18,TRBD1,CASSDRVSGNTIYF,TGTGCCAGCTCGGACAGGGTTTCTGGAAACACCATATATTTT
TRBJ2-5,-,TRBV20-1,-,CSASSQDQTQYF,TGCAGTGCCAGCAGTCAGGACCAGACCCAGTACTTC
TRBJ2-1,medium-sized,TRBV6-1,-,CASSERVLASYNEQFF,TGTGCCAGCAGTGAAAGGGTACTAGCTTCCTACAATGAGCAGTTCTTC
TRBJ2-7,-,TRBV19,TRBD1,CASSPGGVLIYEQYF,TGTGCCAGTAGTCCAGGGGGCGTCCTCATCTACGAGCAGTACTTC
TRBJ2-1,many,TRBV12-3/TRBV12-4,-,CASSTTSHEQFF,TGTGCCAGCAGTACGACTTCCCATGAGCAGTTCTTC
TRBJ2-3,many,TRBV14,-,CASSQWGAGDTQYF,TGTGCCAGCAGCCAATGGGGGGCTGGAGATACGCAGTATTTT
TRBJ2-1,many,TRBV4-1,-,CASSLNVPDSEQFF,TGCGCCAGCAGCCTCAATGTTCCTGACAGCGAGCAGTTCTTC
TRBJ2-1,-,TRBV6-9,-,CASSYRTAYEQFF,TGTGCCAGCAGTTACCGGACAGCCTATGAGCAGTTCTTC
TRBJ1-1,-,TRBV27,-,CVSSLSVGDTKAFF,TGTGTCAGCAGTTTATCGGTGGGAGACACTAAAGCTTTCTTT
TRBJ2-2,few,TRBV30,-,CAWRRAQARELFF,TGTGCCTGGAGAAGGGCACAGGCCAGGGAGCTGTTTTTT
TRBJ2-1,-,TRBV25-1,-,CASSESVSAHNEQFF,TGTGCCAGCAGTGAATCAGTCAGCGCCCACAATGAGCAGTTCTTC